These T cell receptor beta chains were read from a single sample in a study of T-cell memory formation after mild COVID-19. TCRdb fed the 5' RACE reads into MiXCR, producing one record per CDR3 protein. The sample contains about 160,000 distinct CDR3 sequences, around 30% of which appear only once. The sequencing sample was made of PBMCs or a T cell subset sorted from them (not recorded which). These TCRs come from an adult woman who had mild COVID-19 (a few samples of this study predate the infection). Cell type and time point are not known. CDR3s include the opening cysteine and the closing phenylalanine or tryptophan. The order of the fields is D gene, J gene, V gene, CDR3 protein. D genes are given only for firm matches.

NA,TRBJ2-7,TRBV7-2,CASSPGPGDGYEQYF
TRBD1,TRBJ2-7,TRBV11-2,CASRGFGQRGQGDHEQYF
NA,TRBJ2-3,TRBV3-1,CASSQGLGTDTQYF
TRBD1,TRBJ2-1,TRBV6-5,CASSFPGTGENEQFF
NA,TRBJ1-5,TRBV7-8,CASSPLASNQPQHF
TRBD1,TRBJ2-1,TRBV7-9,CASSIPGGEQFF
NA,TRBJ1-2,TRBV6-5,CASGPWGGDYGYTF
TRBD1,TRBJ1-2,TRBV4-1,CASSTVGTAPNYGYTF
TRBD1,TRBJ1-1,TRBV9,CASSEGTGGAAEAFF
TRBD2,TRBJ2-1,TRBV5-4,CASSLDPSGRYNEQFF
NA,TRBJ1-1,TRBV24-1,CATSSFGNTEAFF
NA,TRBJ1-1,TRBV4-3,CASSQGIGTLRWMNTEAFF
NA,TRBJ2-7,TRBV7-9,CASTLPRAHEQYF
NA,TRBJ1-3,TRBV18,CASSSDGNSGNTIYF
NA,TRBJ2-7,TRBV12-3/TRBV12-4,CASSLPGALLSYEQYF
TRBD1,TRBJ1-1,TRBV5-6,CASRKGQGALDTEAFF
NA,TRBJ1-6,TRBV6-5,CASSRTILSPLHF
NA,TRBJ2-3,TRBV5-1,CASSLRVAGTDTQYF
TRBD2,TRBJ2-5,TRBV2,CASSPGGGAETQYF
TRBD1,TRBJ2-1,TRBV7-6,CASSSGDRATFF
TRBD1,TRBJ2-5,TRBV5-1,CASSPGQGTVYQETQYF
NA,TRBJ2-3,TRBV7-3,CASSLSEVDTQYF
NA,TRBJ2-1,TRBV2,CASSGGTGFSSSYNEQFF
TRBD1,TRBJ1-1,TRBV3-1,CASRATGEEAFF
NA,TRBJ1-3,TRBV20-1,CSARGIASTKIGNTIYF
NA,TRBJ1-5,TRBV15,CATSRDRGAQHF
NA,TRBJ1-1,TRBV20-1,CSARPRNKAQNTEAFF
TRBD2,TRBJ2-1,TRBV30,CACHGLAGIDEQFF
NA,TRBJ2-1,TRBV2,CASSVGRDYNEQFF
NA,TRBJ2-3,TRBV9,CASSAPGSLTDTQYF
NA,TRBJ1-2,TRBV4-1,CASSPSDSYGYTF
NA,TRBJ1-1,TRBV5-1,CASSWSWGTEAFF
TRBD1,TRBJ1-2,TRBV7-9,CASSSGQGANYGYTF
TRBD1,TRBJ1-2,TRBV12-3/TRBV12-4,CASSPREGAGYGYTF
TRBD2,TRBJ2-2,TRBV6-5,CASSYEGLAALGGEYGELFF
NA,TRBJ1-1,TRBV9,CASSRIVGDYTEAFF
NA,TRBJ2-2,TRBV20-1,CSARDSQRINTGELFF
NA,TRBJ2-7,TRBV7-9,CASSLRTGQTYEQYF
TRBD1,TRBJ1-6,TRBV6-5,CASSYAHGTGGNSPLHF
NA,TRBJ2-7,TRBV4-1,CASSQDHTTEQYF
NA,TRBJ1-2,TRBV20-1,CSARAYNSDYGYTF
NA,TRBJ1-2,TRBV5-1,CASSLDGDQGYGYTF
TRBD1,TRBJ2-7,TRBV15,CATSRETGYEQYF
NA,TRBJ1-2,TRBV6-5,CASSYRFIGGNYGYTF
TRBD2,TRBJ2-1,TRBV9,CASSGVAGFSSYNEQFF
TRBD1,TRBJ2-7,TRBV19,CASSIWTGPVNEQYF
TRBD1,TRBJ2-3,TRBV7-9,CADWDRSTDTQYF